The 10 T cell receptor beta chains below all came from one sample that was sequenced in a study of blood T cell repertoires in COVID-19. Using immunoSEQ multiplex PCR, the repertoire was profiled, and TCRdb retains in-frame clones only, with some absent. Among 150,000 to 200,000 clones listed, about 81% were seen once. Source material: peripheral blood. These receptors originate from a woman aged 70-85 years with acute or convalescent COVID-19.

The chain uses TRBV9 and TRBJ2-3; TRBD2 matches 9 bases. The ends lost 0 bases at V and 6 bases at J; junction bases unmatched: 5. Germline V CDR1 and CDR2: SGDLS, YYNGEE. This CDR3 comprises 15 residues. This chain's CDR3 is CASSVGLAGTDTQYF. Written as DNA, the CDR3 is TGTGCCAGCAGCGTAGGTCTAGCGGGGACCGATACGCAGTATTTT.

Only one count was recorded for this clone. This rearrangement joins TRBV11-2 to TRBJ2-3, with D possibly matching TRBD2 (6 bases). From germline, CDR1 is SGHAT and CDR2 FQNNGV. V was pared by 5 bases and J by 2 bases, with 17 bases between. The CDR3 has 16 residues. The CDR3 protein is CASSPSGSGYTDTQYF. Written as DNA, the CDR3 is TGTGCCAGCAGCCCTTCGGGGAGCGGGTACACAGATACGCAGTATTTT. Looking up the rest from reference TRBV11-2 and TRBJ2-3 gives the full variable domain: EAGVAQSPRYKIIEKRQSVAFWCNPISGHATLYWYQQILGQGPKLLIQFQNNGVVDDSQLPKDRFSAERLKGVDSTLKIQPAKLEDSAVYLCASSPSGSGYTDTQYFGPGTRLTVL.

The chain is built from TRBV9 and TRBJ2-5; possibly TRBD2 for D (5 bases). The CDR3 has 13 amino acids. Trimming stripped 1 base from V and 1 base from J, with 5 bases between. In germline, CDR1 is SGDLS, CDR2 YYNGEE. The CDR3 reads CASSVTSQETQYF. The CDR3 DNA sequence: TGTGCCAGCAGCGTAACTAGCCAAGAGACCCAGTACTTC.

The rearrangement joins TRBV27 to TRBJ1-6, with D perhaps TRBD1 (5 bases). Per the germline V gene, CDR1 is MNHEY and CDR2 is SMNVEV (reference sequence). The CDR3 consists of 15 residues. Trimming took 3 bases from V and 7 from J, leaving 13 bases between them. The CDR3 DNA reads TGTGCCAGCAGTTTTGTGGGAGGGGCAAATTCACCCCTCCACTTT. It translates to CASSFVGGANSPLHF.

V and J are TRBV28 and TRBJ1-2, with TRBD1 as a possible D gene (5 bases). Germline assignment: CDR1 MDHEN and CDR2 SYDVKM. Trimming removed 2 bases from V and 2 bases from J, with 12 bases in between. This CDR3 region has 15 residues. In DNA, the CDR3 is TGTGCCAGCAGTTTAATGGGCAGGGTAAACTATGGCTACACCTTC. Its translation: CASSLMGRVNYGYTF.

This clone was detected only once. The chain links TRBV5-4 to TRBJ2-7, with TRBD2 matching 11 bases. The CDR3 is 15 amino acids. The V gene's germline CDR1 is SGHNT and CDR2 YYREEE (reference sequence). With 1 base clipped from V and 2 bases from J, the junction kept 2 bases outside the gene matches. Here the CDR3 DNA reads TGTGCCAGCAGCTTGAGTAGCGGGGGGGCCTACGAGCAGTACTTC. Translating it yields CASSLSSGGAYEQYF.

This clone was seen just once. The chain joins TRBV5-1 to TRBJ1-4; 7 nucleotides agree with TRBD1. CDR1 is SGHRS and CDR2 is YFSETQ in the germline V gene. J lost 8 bases, V lost 5 bases, and 9 bases had no gene match. The CDR3 is made up of 14 amino acids. CDR3 nucleotides: TGCGCCAGCAGTCCCGGACAGGTGGACGAAAAACTGTTTTTT. This encodes CASSPGQVDEKLFF.

The chain is built from TRBV5-1 and TRBJ2-3; TRBD1 agrees at 9 bases. Per the germline V gene, CDR1 is SGHRS and CDR2 is YFSETQ. The CDR3 runs 16 residues. The V segment lost 1 base and the J segment 6 bases; nucleotides outside the gene matches: 9. The CDR3 DNA follows: TGCGCCAGCAGCTTGCAGGGGACAGGGTCCGTGGATACGCAGTATTTT. Translating it yields CASSLQGTGSVDTQYF.

J is TRBJ1-3 and V is TRBV9, with D possibly matching TRBD1 (6 bases). Germline assignment: CDR1 SGDLS and CDR2 YYNGEE. With 4 bases removed from V and 2 bases from J, the gap between germline ends came to 10 bases. This CDR3 region has 14 residues. The CDR3 loop is CASSPGDPGNTIYF. The CDR3 DNA sequence: TGTGCCAGCAGCCCAGGGGACCCTGGAAACACCATATATTTT.

This chain links TRBV6-2 or TRBV6-3 with TRBJ1-5; D unclear. The V and J ends lost 4 bases and 4 bases respectively, with 14 bases between them. Germline V gene sequence: CDR1 MNHEY, CDR2 SVGEGT. The CDR3 extends over 15 amino acids. The CDR3 region has the DNA TGTGCCAGCAGTTGGGCAGGCAGCGGGAATCAGCCCCAGCATTTT. Amino acid sequence: CASSWAGSGNQPQHF.